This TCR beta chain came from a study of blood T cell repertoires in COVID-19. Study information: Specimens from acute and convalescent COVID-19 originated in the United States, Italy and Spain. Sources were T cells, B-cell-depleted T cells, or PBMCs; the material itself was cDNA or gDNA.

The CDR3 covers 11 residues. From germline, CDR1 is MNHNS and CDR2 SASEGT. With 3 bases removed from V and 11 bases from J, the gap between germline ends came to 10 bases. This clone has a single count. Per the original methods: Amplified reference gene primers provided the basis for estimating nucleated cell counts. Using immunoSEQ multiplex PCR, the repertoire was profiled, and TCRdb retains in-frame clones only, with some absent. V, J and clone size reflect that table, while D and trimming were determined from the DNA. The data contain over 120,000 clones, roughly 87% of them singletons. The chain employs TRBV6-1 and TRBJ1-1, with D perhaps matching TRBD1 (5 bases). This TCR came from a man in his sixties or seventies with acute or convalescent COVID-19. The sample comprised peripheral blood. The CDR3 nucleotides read TGTGCCAGCAGTGACAGGGAAGATGCTTTCTTT. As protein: CASSDREDAFF.